A single sample gave rise to the 26 T cell receptor beta chains below, sequenced in a study of T cell changes during pregnancy in multiple sclerosis. The method was immunoSEQ multiplex PCR; TCRdb's version includes in-frame clones alone and lacks a portion of them. The sample comprises tens of thousands of clones, 90% of which are singletons, and roughly 5.7% rests with the top ten. Sequencing was performed on peripheral blood, taken in the third trimester of pregnancy. Receptor source: a female donor in good health, enrolled as a control in a pregnancy study.

J is TRBJ2-7 and V is TRBV9; D perhaps matches TRBD2 (5 bases). The germline gives CDR1 SGDLS, CDR2 YYNGEE. This CDR3 comprises 15 residues. Trimming removed 0 bases at V and 0 bases at J, with 10 bases between. CDR3: CASSVGGFSSYEQYF. The CDR3, as DNA: TGTGCCAGCAGCGTAGGAGGGTTCTCCTCCTACGAGCAGTACTTC.

This chain links TRBV5-5 with TRBJ2-1; 8 nucleotides match TRBD2. The CDR3 has 18 amino acids. Trimming removed 0 bases from V and 0 bases from J; junction bases left unmatched: 8. From germline, CDR1 is SGHKS and CDR2 YYEKEE (reference sequence). The DNA of the CDR3 is TGTGCCAGCAGCTTGGGGGCGGGGGGCGCCCTCTCCTACAATGAGCAGTTCTTC. Amino acid sequence: CASSLGAGGALSYNEQFF.

The chain joins TRBV11-1 to TRBJ2-7, with 8 bases that match TRBD2. The CDR3 contains 14 residues. V shed 5 bases and J 4 bases; nucleotides not matched to a gene: 7. Germline loops: CDR1 SGHAT, CDR2 FQDESV (reference sequence). CDR3 loop: CASSPTGGAYEQYF. The DNA for the CDR3 is TGTGCCAGCAGCCCGACCGGGGGGGCATACGAGCAGTACTTC.

The chain recombines TRBV7-2 with TRBJ2-1; 8 bases agree with TRBD2. The CDR3 totals 18 residues. CDR1 SGHTA and CDR2 FQGNSA come from the germline V gene. V trimming: 0 bases; J trimming: 2 bases; junction bases outside the gene matches: 9. In DNA, the CDR3 is TGTGCCAGCAGCTTAGCGGCCTGGGGAGCGGGAGCCTACAATGAGCAGTTCTTC. It specifies CASSLAAWGAGAYNEQFF.

This rearrangement joins TRBV30 to TRBJ1-1; 7 bases line up with TRBD1. The germline CDR1 and CDR2 sequences are GTSNPN and SVGIG (reference sequence). This CDR3 is 10 amino acids long. V lost 5 bases to trimming and J lost 7 bases; unmatched junction nucleotides: 1. CDR3: CAWDRVEAFF. The CDR3 DNA follows: TGTGCCTGGGACAGGGTTGAAGCTTTCTTT.

This clone has just one count. The chain couples TRBV7-9 to TRBJ2-3; 9 nucleotides match TRBD1. V dropped 0 bases and J dropped 3; count of bases not matched to a gene: 4. Germline V gene lookup returns CDR1 SEHNR and CDR2 FQNEAQ (reference sequence). The CDR3 extends over 16 amino acids. The CDR3 protein is CASSLARTGDTDTQYF. The CDR3 region has the DNA TGTGCCAGCAGCTTAGCACGGACAGGGGATACAGATACGCAGTATTTT.

This chain links TRBV18 with TRBJ1-4, with 9 bases matching TRBD1. J was trimmed by 5 bases and V by 3 bases; bases with no gene match: 4. There are 15 residues in the CDR3. Germline CDR1 is KGHSH and CDR2 is LQKENI. The CDR3, as DNA: TGTGCCAGCTCACCCACCGGGACAGGGAATGAAAAACTGTTTTTT. Translating gives CASSPTGTGNEKLFF.

The V and J genes are TRBV5-1 and TRBJ1-4; tentatively, D is TRBD1 (5 bases). Per germline, CDR1 SGHRS and CDR2 YFSETQ. V was pared by 3 bases and J by 0 bases, with 12 bases between. The CDR3 is 16 residues long. The CDR3 is CASSSIGTTTNEKLFF. The CDR3 nucleotides read TGCGCCAGCAGCTCAATCGGGACTACAACTAATGAAAAACTGTTTTTT.

The chain recombines TRBV4-2 with TRBJ1-5; 8 bases map to TRBD1. V lost 0 bases, J lost 3 bases, and 10 bases stayed unmatched. CDR1 is LGHNA, CDR2 YNFKEQ, per germline. The CDR3 sequence is 18 residues long. The CDR3 region has the DNA TGTGCCAGCAGCCAAGATATCGGACAGGGTAAAACCAATCAGCCCCAGCATTTT. As protein: CASSQDIGQGKTNQPQHF.

As DNA, the CDR3 is TGTGCCAGCAGCTTAGGTAGGGGGCAGAAAGAAGGAAACACCATATATTTT. Residues: CASSLGRGQKEGNTIYF. This chain links TRBV7-9 with TRBJ1-3; 7 bases map to TRBD1. Trimming removed 1 base from V and 4 bases from J; junction bases left unmatched: 10. CDR1 is SEHNR and CDR2 is FQNEAQ in the germline V gene (reference sequence). The CDR3 has 17 residues.

The J gene is TRBJ2-3, the V gene TRBV7-9; D is possibly TRBD2 (6 bases). V gave up 5 bases and J gave up 8 bases, with 20 bases separating them. The CDR3 is 15 residues long. Germline CDR1 reads SEHNR; CDR2 reads FQNEAQ (reference sequence). In DNA, the CDR3 is TGTGCCAGCAGCGGGCGGGACGATCTCTTAGGTACGCAGTATTTT. It codes for CASSGRDDLLGTQYF.

This clone showed up just a few times. This chain's CDR3 is CASSILGIGGRHLTGELFF. The CDR3 DNA is TGTGCCAGTAGTATACTTGGCATCGGAGGTCGCCACCTCACCGGGGAGCTGTTTTTT. The chain uses TRBV19 and TRBJ2-2; possible D gene TRBD2, 5 bases. Trimming removed 2 bases from V and 4 bases from J, with 23 bases in between. Germline V gene data show CDR1 as LNHDA and CDR2 as SQIVND (reference sequence). This CDR3 has 19 residues.

The rearrangement joins TRBV5-1 to TRBJ1-1, with D uncertain. Germline values: CDR1 SGHRS, CDR2 YFSETQ. V was clipped by 1 base and J by 0 bases, with 10 bases between them. The length of the CDR3 is 15 residues. The CDR3 sequence: CASSLTGTMNTEAFF. DNA of the CDR3: TGCGCCAGCAGCTTGACGGGAACCATGAACACTGAAGCTTTCTTT.

V and J are TRBV29-1 and TRBJ1-2, with D unclear. This CDR3 is built from 12 residues. V gave up 1 base and J gave up 3 bases, with 6 bases separating them. CDR1 is SQVTM and CDR2 is ANQGSEA in the germline V gene. CDR3 DNA sequence: TGCAGCGTTGAAGCCGTTCACTATGGCTACACCTTC. Amino acids: CSVEAVHYGYTF.

The genes are TRBV15 and TRBJ1-2, with TRBD1 matching over 7 bases. The trim removed 0 bases at V and 8 bases at J, leaving 12 bases unmatched. Germline CDR1 LNHNV, CDR2 YYDKDF (reference sequence). The CDR3 has 16 amino acids. CDR3 sequence (DNA): TGTGCCACCAGCAGAGATCGAGTAGGGGGCGAAGGGGGCTACACCTTC. This codes for CATSRDRVGGEGGYTF.

The gene calls are TRBV6-6 and TRBJ2-7; D is perhaps TRBD1 (5 bases). The V end was cut by 0 bases, the J end by 4 bases, with 13 bases between. The CDR3 runs to 15 residues. Germline CDR1 is MNHNY and CDR2 is SVGAGI (reference sequence). The CDR3 DNA sequence: TGTGCCAGCAGTTACTCATCCCCTGACAGATACGAGCAGTACTTC. It is translated as CASSYSSPDRYEQYF.

The rearrangement links TRBV25-1 to TRBJ1-4; D ambiguous. CDR1 is MGHDK, CDR2 SYGVNS, per germline. The length of the CDR3 is 18 residues. Trimming took off 1 base at V and 2 bases at J, with 17 bases between the two ends. The CDR3 is CASSEWVYSVSTNEKLFF. CDR3 nucleotides: TGTGCCAGCAGTGAATGGGTATATAGCGTCTCGACTAATGAAAAACTGTTTTTT.

This clone showed up just once. The chain employs TRBV6-5 and TRBJ1-4; no firm D call. Per germline, CDR1 MNHEY and CDR2 SVGAGI. V was clipped by 6 bases and J by 4 bases, with 12 bases between them. This CDR3 region has 14 residues. The CDR3 DNA follows: TGTGCCAGCAGCCTGGGAGGGATTAATGAAAAACTGTTTTTT. Translated, it gives CASSLGGINEKLFF.

This chain joins TRBV7-9 and TRBJ1-4; unclear D gene. The CDR3 runs to 14 residues. Trimming cost V 6 bases and J 1 base, with 9 bases left between them. Germline V CDR1 and CDR2: SEHNR, FQNEAQ (reference sequence). CDR3 bases: TGTGCCAGCAGGGGGAGGCAAACTAATGAAAAACTGTTTTTT. Its translation is CASRGRQTNEKLFF. The full variable domain, rest sourced from reference TRBV7-9 and TRBJ1-4, is DTGVSQNPRHKITKRGQNVTFRCDPISEHNRLYWYRQTLGQGPEFLTYFQNEAQLEKSRLLSDRFSAERPKGSFSTLEIQRTEQGDSAMYLCASRGRQTNEKLFFGSGTQLSVL.

The chain couples TRBV6-1 to TRBJ2-7, with D possibly TRBD1 on 6 matching bases. This CDR3 comprises 16 residues. Trimming shortened V by 3 bases and J by 0 bases, and 15 bases separated the two germline ends. Germline loops: CDR1 MNHNS, CDR2 SASEGT. The CDR3, as DNA: TGTGCCAGCAGTGACCCTAGGACAGCGAGCTCCTACGAGCAGTACTTC. Translating gives CASSDPRTASSYEQYF.

The rearrangement joins TRBV27 to TRBJ1-6; no definite D call. CDR1 MNHEY and CDR2 SMNVEV come from the germline V gene (reference sequence). The CDR3 extends over 16 amino acids. The V end was cut by 2 bases, the J end by 0 bases, with 8 bases between. The CDR3 nucleotides are TGTGCCAGCAGTTTACTAGGCGGCTCCTATAATTCACCCCTCCACTTT. Amino acids: CASSLLGGSYNSPLHF.

The chain links TRBV6-6 to TRBJ1-6, with 7 positions matching TRBD1. V shed 8 bases, J shed 7 bases, and the junction held 5 bases outside the gene matches. Germline values: CDR1 MNHNY, CDR2 SVGAGI (reference sequence). This CDR3 has 13 amino acids. The CDR3 loop is CASGTGANSPLHF. The CDR3 nucleotides read TGTGCCAGCGGCACAGGGGCCAATTCACCCCTCCACTTT.

This rearrangement joins TRBV27 to TRBJ1-2; D uncertain. CDR1 is MNHEY, CDR2 SMNVEV, per germline (reference sequence). CDR3 length: 14 amino acids. V dropped 6 bases and J dropped 0 bases, with 11 bases sitting between them. The CDR3 DNA reads TGTGCCAGCAGCCTGAGGGCGGCTAACTATGGCTACACCTTC. Protein product: CASSLRAANYGYTF.

The chain uses TRBV7-9 and TRBJ1-2; 7 positions match TRBD1. The CDR3 covers 15 residues. Germline V gene sequence: CDR1 SEHNR, CDR2 FQNEAQ (reference sequence). V was pared by 2 bases and J by 4 bases, with 7 bases of the junction left unmatched. The CDR3 here is CASSLSTGRVYGYTF. CDR3 bases: TGTGCCAGCAGCTTATCGACAGGGCGGGTCTATGGCTACACCTTC. The entire variable domain, with the rest obtained from reference TRBV7-9 and TRBJ1-2, is as follows: DTGVSQNPRHKITKRGQNVTFRCDPISEHNRLYWYRQTLGQGPEFLTYFQNEAQLEKSRLLSDRFSAERPKGSFSTLEIQRTEQGDSAMYLCASSLSTGRVYGYTFGSGTRLTVV.

This clone was seen just once. This rearrangement joins TRBV29-1 to TRBJ2-7; possibly TRBD1 for D (6 bases). The germline V gene encodes CDR1 SQVTM and CDR2 ANQGSEA. V lost 6 bases and J 4 bases, leaving 16 bases between the germline ends. The CDR3 loop spans 13 amino acids. In nucleotides, the CDR3 is TGCAGCGTGAGCAGGGGCGCCGAGTACGAGCAGTACTTC. Residues: CSVSRGAEYEQYF.

The chain carries TRBV28 and TRBJ2-7, with a possible D match to TRBD2 (7 bases). This CDR3 spans 14 amino acids. The V end was cut by 6 bases, the J end by 5 bases, with 17 bases between. CDR1 MDHEN and CDR2 SYDVKM come from the germline V gene. Here the CDR3 DNA reads TGTGCCAGCAGGCGTCCTGGGGGGGGCGACGAGCAGTACTTC. This translates into CASRRPGGGDEQYF.